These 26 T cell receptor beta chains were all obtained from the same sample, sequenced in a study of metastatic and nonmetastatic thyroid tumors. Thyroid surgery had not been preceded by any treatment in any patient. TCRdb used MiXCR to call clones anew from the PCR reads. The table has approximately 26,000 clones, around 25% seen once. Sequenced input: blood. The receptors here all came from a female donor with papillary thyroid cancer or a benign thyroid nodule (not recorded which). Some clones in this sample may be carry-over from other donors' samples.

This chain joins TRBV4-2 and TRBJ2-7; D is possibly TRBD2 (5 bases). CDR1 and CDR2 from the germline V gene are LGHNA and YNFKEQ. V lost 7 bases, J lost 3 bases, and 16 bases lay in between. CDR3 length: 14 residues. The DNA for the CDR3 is TGTGCCAGCATCCCTGAGAGGGAGCTCTACGAGCAGTACTTC. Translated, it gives CASIPERELYEQYF.

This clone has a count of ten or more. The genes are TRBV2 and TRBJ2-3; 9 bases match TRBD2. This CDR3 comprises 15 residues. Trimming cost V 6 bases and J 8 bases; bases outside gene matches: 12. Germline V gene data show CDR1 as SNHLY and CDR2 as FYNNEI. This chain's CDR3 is CASSLLAGSGGTQYF. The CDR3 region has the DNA TGTGCCAGCAGCCTACTAGCGGGTTCTGGGGGTACGCAGTATTTT.

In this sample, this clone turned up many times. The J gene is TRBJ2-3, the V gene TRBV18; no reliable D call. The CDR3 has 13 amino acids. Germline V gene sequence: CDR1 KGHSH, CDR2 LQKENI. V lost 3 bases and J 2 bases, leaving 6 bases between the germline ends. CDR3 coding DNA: TGTGCCAGCTCACCGGGGAACACAGATACGCAGTATTTT. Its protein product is CASSPGNTDTQYF.

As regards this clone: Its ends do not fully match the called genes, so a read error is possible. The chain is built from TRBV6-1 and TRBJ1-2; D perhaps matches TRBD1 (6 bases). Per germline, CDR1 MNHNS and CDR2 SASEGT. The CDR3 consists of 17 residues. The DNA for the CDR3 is TGTGCCTGCAGTGATCGTGGCAGGGGTCAAGCTAACTATGGCTACACCTTC. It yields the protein CACSDRGRGQANYGYTF.

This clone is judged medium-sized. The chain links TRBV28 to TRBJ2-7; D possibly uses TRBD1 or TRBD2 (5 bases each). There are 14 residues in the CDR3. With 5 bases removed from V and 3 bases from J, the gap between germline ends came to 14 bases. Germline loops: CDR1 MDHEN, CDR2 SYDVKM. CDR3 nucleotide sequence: TGTGCCAGCAGTCCGGGACCCTCACTCTACGAGCAGTACTTC. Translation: CASSPGPSLYEQYF.

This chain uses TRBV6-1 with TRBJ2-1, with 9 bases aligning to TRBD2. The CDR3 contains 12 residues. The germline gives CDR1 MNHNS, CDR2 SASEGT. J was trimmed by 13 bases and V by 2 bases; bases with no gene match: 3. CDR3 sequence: CASSEIGTSQFF. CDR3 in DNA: TGTGCCAGCAGTGAAATCGGGACTAGCCAGTTCTTC.

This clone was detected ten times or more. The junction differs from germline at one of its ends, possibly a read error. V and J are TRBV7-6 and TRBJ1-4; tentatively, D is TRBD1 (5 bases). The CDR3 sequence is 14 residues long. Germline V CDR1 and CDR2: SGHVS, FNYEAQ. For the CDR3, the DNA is TGTGCCAGCAGCTCCCGGGACCGAGGAGAAAAGCTGTTTTTT. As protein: CASSSRDRGEKLFF.

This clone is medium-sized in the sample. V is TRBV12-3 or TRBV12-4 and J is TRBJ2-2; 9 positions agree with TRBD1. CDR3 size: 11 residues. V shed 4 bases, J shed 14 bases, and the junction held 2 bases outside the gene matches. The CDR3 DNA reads TGTGCCAGCAGTTACAGGGGGCGACTGTTTTTT. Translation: CASSYRGRLFF.

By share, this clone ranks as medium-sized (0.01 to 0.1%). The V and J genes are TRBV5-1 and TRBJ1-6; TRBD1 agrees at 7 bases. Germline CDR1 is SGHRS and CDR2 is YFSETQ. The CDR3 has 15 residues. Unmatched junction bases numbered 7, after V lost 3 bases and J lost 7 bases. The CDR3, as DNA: TGCGCCAGCAGCTCACTCGGGACAGAGAATTCACCCCTCCACTTT. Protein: CASSSLGTENSPLHF.

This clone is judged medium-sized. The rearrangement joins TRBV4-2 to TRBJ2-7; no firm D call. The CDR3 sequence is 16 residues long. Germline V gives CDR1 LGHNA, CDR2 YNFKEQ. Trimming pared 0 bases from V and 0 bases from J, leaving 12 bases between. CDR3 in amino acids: CASSQEATLSSYEQYF. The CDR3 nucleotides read TGTGCCAGCAGCCAAGAGGCGACGCTGAGCTCCTACGAGCAGTACTTC.

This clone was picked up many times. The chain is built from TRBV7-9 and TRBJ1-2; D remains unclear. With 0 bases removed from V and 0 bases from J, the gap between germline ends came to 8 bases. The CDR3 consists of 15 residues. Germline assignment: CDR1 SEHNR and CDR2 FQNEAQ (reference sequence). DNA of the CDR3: TGTGCCAGCAGCTTAGCGCTCGCTGCTAACTATGGCTACACCTTC. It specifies CASSLALAANYGYTF.

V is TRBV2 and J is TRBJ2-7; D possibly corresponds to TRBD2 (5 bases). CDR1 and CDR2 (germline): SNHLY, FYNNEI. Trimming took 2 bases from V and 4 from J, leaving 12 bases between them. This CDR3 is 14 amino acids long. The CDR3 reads CASSEYSLAYEQYF. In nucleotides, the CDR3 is TGTGCCAGCAGTGAATACTCCCTAGCTTACGAGCAGTACTTC.

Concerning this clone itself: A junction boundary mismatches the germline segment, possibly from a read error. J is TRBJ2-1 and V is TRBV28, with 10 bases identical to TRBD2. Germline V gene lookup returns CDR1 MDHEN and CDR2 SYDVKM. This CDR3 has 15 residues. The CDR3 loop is CASSKRSSGSNEKFF. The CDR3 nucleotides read TGTGCCAGCAGTAAAAGGTCTAGCGGGAGCAATGAGAAGTTCTTC.

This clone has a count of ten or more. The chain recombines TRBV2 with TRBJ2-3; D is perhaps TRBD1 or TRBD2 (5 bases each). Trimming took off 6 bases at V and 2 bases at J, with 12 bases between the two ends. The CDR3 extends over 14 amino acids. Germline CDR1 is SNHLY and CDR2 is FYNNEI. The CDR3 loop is CASRPGRHTDTQYF. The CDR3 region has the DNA TGTGCCAGCAGACCGGGACGACACACAGATACGCAGTATTTT.

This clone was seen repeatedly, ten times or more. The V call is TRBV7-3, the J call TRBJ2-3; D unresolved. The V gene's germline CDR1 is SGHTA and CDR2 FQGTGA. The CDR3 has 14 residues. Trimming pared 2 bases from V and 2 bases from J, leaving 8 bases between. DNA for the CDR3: TGTGCCAGCAGCTTACAAACTACCACAGATACGCAGTATTTT. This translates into CASSLQTTTDTQYF.

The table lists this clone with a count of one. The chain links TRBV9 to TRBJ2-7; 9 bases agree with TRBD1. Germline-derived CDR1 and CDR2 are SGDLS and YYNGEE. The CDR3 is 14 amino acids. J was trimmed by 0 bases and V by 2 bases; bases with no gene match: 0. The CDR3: CASSVTGGSYEQYF. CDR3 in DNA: TGTGCCAGCAGCGTGACAGGGGGCTCCTACGAGCAGTACTTC.

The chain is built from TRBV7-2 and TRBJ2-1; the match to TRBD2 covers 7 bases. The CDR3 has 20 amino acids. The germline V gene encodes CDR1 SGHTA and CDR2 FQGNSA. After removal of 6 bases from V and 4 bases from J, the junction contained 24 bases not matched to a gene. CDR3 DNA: TGTGCCAGCAGTCGACGGGGAGCGGGATGGGCCTCGCGCGAGTACAATGAGCAGTTCTTC. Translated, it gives CASSRRGAGWASREYNEQFF.

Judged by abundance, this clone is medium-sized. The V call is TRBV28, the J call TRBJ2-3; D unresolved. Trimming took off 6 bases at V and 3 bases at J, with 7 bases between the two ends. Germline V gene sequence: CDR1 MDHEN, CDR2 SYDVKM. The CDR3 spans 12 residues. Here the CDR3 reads CASRSITDTQYF. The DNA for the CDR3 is TGTGCCAGCAGATCTATAACAGATACGCAGTATTTT.

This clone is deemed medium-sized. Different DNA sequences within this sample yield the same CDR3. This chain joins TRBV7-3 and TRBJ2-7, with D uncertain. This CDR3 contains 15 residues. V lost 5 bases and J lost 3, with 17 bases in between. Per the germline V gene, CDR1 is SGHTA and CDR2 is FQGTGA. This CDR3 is CASSRGRAGVYEQYF. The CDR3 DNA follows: TGTGCCAGCAGCCGAGGAAGAGCCGGAGTCTACGAGCAGTACTTC.

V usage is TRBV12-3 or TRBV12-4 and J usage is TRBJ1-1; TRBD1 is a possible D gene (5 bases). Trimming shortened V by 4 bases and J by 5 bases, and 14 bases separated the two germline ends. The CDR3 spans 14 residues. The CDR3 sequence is CASSSFGAGTEAFF. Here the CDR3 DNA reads TGTGCCAGCAGTTCATTTGGGGCAGGGACTGAAGCTTTCTTT.

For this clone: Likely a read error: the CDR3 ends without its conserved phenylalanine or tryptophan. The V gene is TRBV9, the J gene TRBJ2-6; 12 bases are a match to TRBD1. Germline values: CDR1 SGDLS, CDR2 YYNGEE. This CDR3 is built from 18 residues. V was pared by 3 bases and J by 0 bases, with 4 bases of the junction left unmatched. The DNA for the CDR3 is TGTGCCAGCAGCGACGGGACAGGGGGCAACTCTGGGGCCAACGTCCTGACTTTA. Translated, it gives CASSDGTGGNSGANVLTL.

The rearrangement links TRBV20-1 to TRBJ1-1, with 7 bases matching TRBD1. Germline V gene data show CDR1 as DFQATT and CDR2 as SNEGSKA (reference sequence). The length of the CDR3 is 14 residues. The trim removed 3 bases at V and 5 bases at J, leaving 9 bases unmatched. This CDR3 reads CSASLSAGGTEAFF. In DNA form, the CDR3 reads TGCAGTGCTAGTCTTTCGGCAGGGGGGACTGAAGCTTTCTTT.

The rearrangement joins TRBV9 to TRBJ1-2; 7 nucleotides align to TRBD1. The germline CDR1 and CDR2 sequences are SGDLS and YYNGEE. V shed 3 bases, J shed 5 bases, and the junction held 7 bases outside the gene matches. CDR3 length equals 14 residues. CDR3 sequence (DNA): TGTGCCAGCAGCGCAGATCCAGGGGGATATGGCTACACCTTC. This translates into CASSADPGGYGYTF.

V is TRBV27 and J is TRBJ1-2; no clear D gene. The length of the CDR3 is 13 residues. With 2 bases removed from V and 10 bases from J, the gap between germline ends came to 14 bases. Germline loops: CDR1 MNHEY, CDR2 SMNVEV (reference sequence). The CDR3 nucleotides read TGTGCCAGCAGTTTAACCTCCGCGAGGGTCTACACCTTC. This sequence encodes CASSLTSARVYTF.

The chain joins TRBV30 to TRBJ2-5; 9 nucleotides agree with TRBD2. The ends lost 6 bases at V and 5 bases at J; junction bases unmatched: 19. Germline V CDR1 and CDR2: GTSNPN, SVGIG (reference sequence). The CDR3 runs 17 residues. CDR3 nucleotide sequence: TGTGCCTGTACCCAGGGACTAGCTGGAGGAGGAGGGGAGACCCAGTACTTC. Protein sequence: CACTQGLAGGGGETQYF.

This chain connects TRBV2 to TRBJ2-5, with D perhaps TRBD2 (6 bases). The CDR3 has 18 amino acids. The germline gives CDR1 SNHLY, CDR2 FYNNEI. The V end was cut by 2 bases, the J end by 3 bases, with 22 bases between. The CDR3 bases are TGTGCCAGCAGTGAAAAAAGACTAGAGGGAGGCAACAAAGAGACCCAGTACTTC. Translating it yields CASSEKRLEGGNKETQYF.